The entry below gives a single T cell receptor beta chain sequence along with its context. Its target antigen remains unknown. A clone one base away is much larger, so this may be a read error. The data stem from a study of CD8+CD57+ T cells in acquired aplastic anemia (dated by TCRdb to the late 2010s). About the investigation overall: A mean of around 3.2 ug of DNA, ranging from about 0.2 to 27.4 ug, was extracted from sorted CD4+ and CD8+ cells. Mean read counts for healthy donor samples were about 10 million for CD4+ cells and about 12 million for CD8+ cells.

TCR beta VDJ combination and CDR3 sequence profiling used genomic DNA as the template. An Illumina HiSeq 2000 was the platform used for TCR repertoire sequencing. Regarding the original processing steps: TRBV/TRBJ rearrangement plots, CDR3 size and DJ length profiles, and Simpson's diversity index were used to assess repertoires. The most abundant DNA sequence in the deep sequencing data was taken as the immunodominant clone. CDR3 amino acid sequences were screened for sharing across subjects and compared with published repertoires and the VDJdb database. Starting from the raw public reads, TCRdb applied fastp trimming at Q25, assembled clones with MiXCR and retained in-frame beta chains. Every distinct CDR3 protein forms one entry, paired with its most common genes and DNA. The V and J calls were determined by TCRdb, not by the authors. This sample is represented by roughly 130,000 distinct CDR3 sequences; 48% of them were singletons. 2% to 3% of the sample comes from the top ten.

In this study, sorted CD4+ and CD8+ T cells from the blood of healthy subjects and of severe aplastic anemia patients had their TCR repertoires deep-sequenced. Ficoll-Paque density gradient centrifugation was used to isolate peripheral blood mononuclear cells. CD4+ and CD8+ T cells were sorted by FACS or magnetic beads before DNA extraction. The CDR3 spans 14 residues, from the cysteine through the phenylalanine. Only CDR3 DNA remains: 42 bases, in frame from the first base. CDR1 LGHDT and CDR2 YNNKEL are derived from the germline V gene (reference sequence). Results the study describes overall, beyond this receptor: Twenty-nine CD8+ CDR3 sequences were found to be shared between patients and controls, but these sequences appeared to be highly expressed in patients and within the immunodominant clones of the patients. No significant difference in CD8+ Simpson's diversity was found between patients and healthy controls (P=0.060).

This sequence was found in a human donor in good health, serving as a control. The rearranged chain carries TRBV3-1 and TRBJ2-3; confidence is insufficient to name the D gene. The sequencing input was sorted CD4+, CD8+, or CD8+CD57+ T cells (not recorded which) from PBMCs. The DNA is TGTGCCCGCAGCCCCCCCCGGTCCAGAGATACGCAGTATTTT. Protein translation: CARSPPRSRDTQYF.